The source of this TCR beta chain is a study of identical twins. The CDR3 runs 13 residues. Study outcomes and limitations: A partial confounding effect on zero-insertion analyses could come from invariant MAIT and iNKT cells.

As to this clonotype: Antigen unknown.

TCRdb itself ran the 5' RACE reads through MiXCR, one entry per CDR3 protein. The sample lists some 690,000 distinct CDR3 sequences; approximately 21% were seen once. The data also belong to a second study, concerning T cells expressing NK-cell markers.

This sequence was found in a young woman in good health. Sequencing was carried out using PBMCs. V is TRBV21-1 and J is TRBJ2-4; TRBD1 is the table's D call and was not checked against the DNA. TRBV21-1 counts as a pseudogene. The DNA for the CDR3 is TGTGCCAGCAGCACCGGGCCCCAAAACATTCAGTACTTC. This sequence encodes CASSTGPQNIQYF.